The T cell receptor beta chain under discussion was sequenced for a study of T cells in Graves' hyperthyroidism and ophthalmopathy. About the study: The authors collected peripheral blood at initial diagnosis, before any treatment.

CDR3 length: 14 amino acids. Germline V gives CDR1 SEHNR, CDR2 FQNEAQ (reference sequence). Between the trimmed V and J ends, which lost 2 bases and 3 bases, there was a span of 7 bases. Authors of the study amplified TCR beta CDR3 regions from RNA transcripts. First-round RT-PCR with HTBI primers amplified the TCR CDR3 region. From the multiplex PCR reads, TCRdb called clonotypes with MiXCR, one entry per CDR3 protein. The repertoire holds roughly 180,000 distinct CDR3 sequences, with over 8% as singletons. Uncontrolled infections, other autoimmune diseases, pregnancy or lactation led to exclusion of patients. Blood from later-ophthalmopathy patients was taken at first hyperthyroidism diagnosis. This clonotype was found many times.

The sequenced sample consisted of blood. The sequence was collected from a woman aged 18-30 years with Graves' hyperthyroidism that later progressed to Graves' ophthalmopathy. The chain is built from TRBV7-9 and TRBJ2-2; D gene uncertain. The CDR3 DNA is TGTGCCAGCAGCTTAACGGTGGACACCGGGGAGCTGTTTTTT. Translation gives CASSLTVDTGELFF. Drawing the rest from reference TRBV7-9 and TRBJ2-2, the complete variable domain is DTGVSQNPRHKITKRGQNVTFRCDPISEHNRLYWYRQTLGQGPEFLTYFQNEAQLEKSRLLSDRFSAERPKGSFSTLEIQRTEQGDSAMYLCASSLTVDTGELFFGEGSRLTVL.